This TCR beta chain was identified during a study of CD4 T cells in relation to SARS-CoV-2 and coronaviruses. Study as a whole: ViraFEST: approximately 10-day antigen culture of PBMCs, then TCR beta CDR3 sequencing.

The unexposed donors gave CD4+ T cells in about 2010-2019, prior to COVID-19. CD4+ T cells were isolated from the cells after nine to eleven days of culture. Fresh IL-2 medium replaced half the medium on days 3 and 7. About this clone itself: The antigen is not known.

Sequencing was performed with immunoSEQ multiplex PCR; in TCRdb, only in-frame clones are kept and a portion is missing. This sample has 20,000 to 25,000 clones, with 72% found just once. Sequenced sample: CD4+ T cells from PBMCs, cultured in vitro. The TCR originated in a human donor in good health.

This chain's CDR3 is CASSLEGQGAINEQFF. CDR3 DNA: TGTGCCAGCAGCCTAGAGGGACAGGGGGCGATCAATGAGCAGTTCTTC. V usage is TRBV3-1 (or the pseudogene TRBV3-2) and J usage is TRBJ2-1, with 12 bases matching TRBD1. This CDR3 spans 16 amino acids. The V gene end was trimmed by 4 bases and the J gene end by 6 bases; junction bases not matched to a gene: 7. Germline V CDR1 and CDR2: LGHDT, YNNKEL (reference sequence).